Listed below are T cell receptor beta chains from one sample, sequenced in a study of CD8 T cells in ankylosing spondylitis. TCRdb independently ran MiXCR on the 5' RACE reads; one entry per CDR3 protein. This sample carries 250,000 to 350,000 distinct CDR3 sequences, 15% to 20% of them seen once, and the ten largest clones take roughly 7.3%. Sequences were obtained from blood, either unsorted or a sorted T cell fraction (not recorded which). Receptors originate from a male donor with ankylosing spondylitis or in good health (not recorded which). CDR3s leave out the opening cysteine and the closing phenylalanine or tryptophan.

TRBJ1-3,TRBV18,ASSPDRGSGNTIY
TRBJ1-5,TRBV7-8,ASSKTGLYQPQH
TRBJ2-5,TRBV15,ATSRRRDRAGETQY
TRBJ2-1,TRBV5-5,ASSSLPRGEQF
TRBJ1-2,TRBV30,AWSVTTGDHFSYGYT
TRBJ2-1,TRBV5-4,ASSFATGAYNEQF
TRBJ2-1,TRBV11-2,ASSLELADEQF
TRBJ1-3,TRBV10-3,AISESQDSGNTIY
TRBJ2-2,TRBV4-1,ASSPEEEGDTGELF
TRBJ2-6,TRBV11-1,AMAPGQDPSGANVLT
TRBJ1-2,TRBV27,ASSPGYDYGYT
TRBJ2-1,TRBV29-1,SVDHCLGCDEQF